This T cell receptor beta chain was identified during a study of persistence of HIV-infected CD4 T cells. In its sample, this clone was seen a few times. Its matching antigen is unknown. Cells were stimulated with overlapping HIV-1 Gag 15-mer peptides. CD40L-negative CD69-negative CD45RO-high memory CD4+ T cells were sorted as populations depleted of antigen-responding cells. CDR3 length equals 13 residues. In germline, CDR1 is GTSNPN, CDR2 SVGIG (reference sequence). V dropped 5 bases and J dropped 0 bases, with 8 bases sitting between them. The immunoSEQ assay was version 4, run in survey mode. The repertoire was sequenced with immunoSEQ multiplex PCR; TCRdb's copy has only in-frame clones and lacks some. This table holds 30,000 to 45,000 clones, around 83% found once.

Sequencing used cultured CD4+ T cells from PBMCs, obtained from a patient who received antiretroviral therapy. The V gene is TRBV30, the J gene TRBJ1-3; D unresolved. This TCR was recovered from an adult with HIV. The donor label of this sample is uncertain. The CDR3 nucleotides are TGTGCCTGGGGACGGGGCTCTGGAAACACCATATATTTT. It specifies CAWGRGSGNTIYF.